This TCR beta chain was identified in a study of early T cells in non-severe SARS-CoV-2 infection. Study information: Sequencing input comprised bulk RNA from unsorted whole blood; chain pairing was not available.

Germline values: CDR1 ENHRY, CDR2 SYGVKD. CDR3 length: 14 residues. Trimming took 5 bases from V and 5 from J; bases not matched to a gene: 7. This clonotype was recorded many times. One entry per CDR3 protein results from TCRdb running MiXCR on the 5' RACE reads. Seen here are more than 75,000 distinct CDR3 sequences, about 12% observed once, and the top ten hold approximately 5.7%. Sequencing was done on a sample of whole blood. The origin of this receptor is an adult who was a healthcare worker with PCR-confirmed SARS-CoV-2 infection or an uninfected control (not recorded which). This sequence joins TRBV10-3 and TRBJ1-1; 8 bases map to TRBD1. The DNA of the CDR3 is TGTGCCATCAGTTTGACAGGGGAAGGGACTGAAGCTTTCTTT. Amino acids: CAISLTGEGTEAFF.